This T cell receptor beta chain was captured by sequencing in a study of shared clonotypes between healthy human individuals. About the research overall: Participating donors consisted of two women and a few men aged 18 to 49. Study results and limitations: Clonotype sharing among donors was thought likely to change with sequencing depth.

Germline loops: CDR1 SGHAT, CDR2 FQNNGV. The CDR3 is made up of 16 amino acids. Trimming shortened V by 5 bases and J by 3 bases, and 17 bases separated the two germline ends. The authors split each subset's genomic DNA evenly across several immunoSEQ plates. Generated by immunoSEQ multiplex PCR, the TCRdb table keeps only in-frame clones and is missing some. This repertoire shows under 1 million clones, 80% to 95% found once; its top ten account for under 30%. As for this clone: Its antigen remains unknown.

Selected positively for CCR7 and CD45RO-negative, naive CD8 cells excluded terminally differentiated effector memory CD45RA+ cells. The TCR originated in a young man in good health. The chain recombines TRBV11-2 with TRBJ2-1; D is tentatively TRBD1 or TRBD2 (6 bases each). The sample was naive CD8+ T cells sorted from blood. In nucleotides, the CDR3 is TGTGCCAGCAGCGACCGCGGGACACGGCACTACAATGAGCAGTTCTTC. Protein sequence: CASSDRGTRHYNEQFF.